The clone carrying this TCR beta chain was detected only a few times. Its target is unknown. Method: immunoSEQ multiplex PCR; TCRdb's copy keeps in-frame clones and lacks some. The data hold 850,000 to 1,200,000 clones, with roughly 75% observed a single time. The data are from a study of shared clonotypes between healthy human individuals. Findings of the study overall: Richness estimates generally favored naive over memory subsets.

The ends were cut back, 4 bases at V and 7 bases at J, with 16 bases in the middle. The CDR3 contains 14 residues. CDR1 is MNHNS, CDR2 SASEGT, per germline. This sequence originates from a man between 18 and 35 years old in good health. The sequenced material came from memory CD4+ T cells sorted from blood. Subset of the sample: CD45RA-negative fraction. The chain employs TRBV6-1 and TRBJ2-5; D tentatively fits TRBD1 or TRBD2 (5 bases each). The CDR3 loop reads CASSAGTQGRTQYF. The DNA of the CDR3 is TGTGCCAGCAGTGCGGGGACCCAAGGTCGGACCCAGTACTTC.